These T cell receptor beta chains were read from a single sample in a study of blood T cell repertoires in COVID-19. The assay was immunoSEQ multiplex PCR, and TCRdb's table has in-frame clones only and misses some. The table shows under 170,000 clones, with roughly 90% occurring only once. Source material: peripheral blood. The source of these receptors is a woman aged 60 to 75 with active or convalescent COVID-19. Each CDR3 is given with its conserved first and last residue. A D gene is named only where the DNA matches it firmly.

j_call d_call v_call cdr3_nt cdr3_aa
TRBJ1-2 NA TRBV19 TGTGCCAGTAGTTTCGCTCAGGGGGGCTACACCTTC CASSFAQGGYTF
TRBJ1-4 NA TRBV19 TGTGCCAGTAGTATGGCGTCAGAGGAACTGTTTTTT CASSMASEELFF
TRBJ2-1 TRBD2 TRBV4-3 TGCGCCAGCAGCCAAGAATGGTTAGCGGGGGACAATGAGCAGTTCTTC CASSQEWLAGDNEQFF
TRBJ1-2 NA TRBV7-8 TGTGCCAGCAGCTTACGGTCGGAGGGAGGGTATGGCTACACCTTC CASSLRSEGGYGYTF
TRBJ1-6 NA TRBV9 TGTGCCAGCAGCTCGAACCCCGGGACTCGATCACCCCTCCACTTT CASSSNPGTRSPLHF
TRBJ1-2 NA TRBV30 TGTGCCTGGAGGAGGACAGTGTATGGCTACACCTTC CAWRRTVYGYTF
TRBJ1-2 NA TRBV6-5 TGTGCCAGCAGTCGGGGATTACACTATGGCTACACCTTC CASSRGLHYGYTF
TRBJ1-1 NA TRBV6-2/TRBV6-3 TGTGCCAGCAGTACCTATCGACAGAACTTCTGGGACACTGAAGCTTTCTTT CASSTYRQNFWDTEAFF
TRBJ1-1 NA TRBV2 TGTGCCAGCAGGCCCGAGGGGAACACTGAAGCTTTCTTT CASRPEGNTEAFF
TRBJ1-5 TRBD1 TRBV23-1 TGCGCCAGCAGTCAACGGCAGGGGGGCAGCAATCAGCCCCAGCATTTT CASSQRQGGSNQPQHF